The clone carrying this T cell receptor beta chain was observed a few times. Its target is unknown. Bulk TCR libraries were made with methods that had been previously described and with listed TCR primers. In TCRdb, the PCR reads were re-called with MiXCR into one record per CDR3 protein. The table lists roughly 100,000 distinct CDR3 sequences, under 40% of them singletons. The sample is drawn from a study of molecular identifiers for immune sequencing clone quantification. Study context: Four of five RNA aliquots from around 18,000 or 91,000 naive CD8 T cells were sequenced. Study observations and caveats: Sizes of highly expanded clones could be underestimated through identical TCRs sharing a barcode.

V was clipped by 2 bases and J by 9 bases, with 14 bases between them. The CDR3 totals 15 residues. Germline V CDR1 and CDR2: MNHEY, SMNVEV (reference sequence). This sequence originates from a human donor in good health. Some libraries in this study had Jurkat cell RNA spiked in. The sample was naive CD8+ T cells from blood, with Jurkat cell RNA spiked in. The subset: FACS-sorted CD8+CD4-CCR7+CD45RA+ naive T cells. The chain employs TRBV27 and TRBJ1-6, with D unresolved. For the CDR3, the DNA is TGTGCCAGCAGTTTAGGGAGACATGGAGTTTCACCCCTCCACTTT. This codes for CASSLGRHGVSPLHF.